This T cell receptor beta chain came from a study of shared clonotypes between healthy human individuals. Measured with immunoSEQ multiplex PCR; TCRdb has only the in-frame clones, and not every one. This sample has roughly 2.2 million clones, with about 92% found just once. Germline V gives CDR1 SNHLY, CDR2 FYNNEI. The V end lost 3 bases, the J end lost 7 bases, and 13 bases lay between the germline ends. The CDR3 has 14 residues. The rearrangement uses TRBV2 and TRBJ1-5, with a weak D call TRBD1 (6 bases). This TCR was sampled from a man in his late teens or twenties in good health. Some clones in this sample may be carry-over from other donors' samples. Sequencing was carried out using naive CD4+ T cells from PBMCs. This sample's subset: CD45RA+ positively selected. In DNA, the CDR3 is TGTGCCAGCAGTGAGGGCAGGGGAACCCAGCCCCAGCATTTT. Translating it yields CASSEGRGTQPQHF.